The present entry profiles one TCR beta chain with its context. Its antigen has not been determined. There are no base qualities to consult, and no much larger clone falls within one base. This sample is part of a study of siplizumab effects on memory and regulatory T cells (dated by TCRdb to between 2018 and 2021). Some background on the complete study: The study looked at the effect of siplizumab, an anti-CD2 antibody, on alloreactive T-cell subsets in allogeneic mixed lymphocyte reactions made from human PBMCs.

The V end loses 2 bases and the J end loses 1 base, and a stretch of 8 bases separates them. Reading from cysteine to phenylalanine, the CDR3 counts 14 amino acids. The only DNA kept is the CDR3, 42 bases in frame from the first base. The germline V gene yields SNHLY for CDR1 and FYNNEI for CDR2. The library relied on the immunoSEQ multiplex PCR assay. Approximately 100,000 TCR templates per sample were assayed on the deep sequencing platform. Genomic DNA extracted from sorted T cells was the material used for TCRbeta CDR3 sequencing. The source study handled its data this way. Clonal analysis of TCRbeta CDR3 data was done in the R programming language. Unstimulated samples were compared with post-reaction CFSE-low samples to define alloreactive CD4+ and CD8+ clones. Regulatory or non-regulatory origin of alloreactive CD4+ clones was assigned by matching sequences to the sorted unstimulated Treg and non-Treg repertoires. TCRdb carries this immuneACCESS record with in-frame sequences only. Its versions omit some clonotypes, under half of them owing to an unresolved V gene in the studies checked, with the rest unexplained. V and J calls and clone size follow that table, whereas D and trimming were derived from the DNA. This sample lists 65,000 to 90,000 clones; 93% were detected once. Jointly, the top ten make up about 5% of the sample.

What the research found in general, with its limitations: Compared with memory T cells, unstimulated naive T cells appeared more diverse, and naive cells seemed to make a substantial contribution to the alloresponse. Siplizumab significantly lowered the cumulative frequency of alloreactive sequences that could be traced to unstimulated CD4+ memory T cells. Whether proliferating Tregs from siplizumab cultures were suppressive was not functionally confirmed. Among mappable alloreactive CD4+ clones, an average Treg-derived fraction of around 71% was observed with siplizumab, compared with 26.9% in control reactions. For roughly 75-96% of proliferating CD4+ or CD8+ clones, no naive or memory phenotype could be assigned. Sequences below about 10^-5 frequency were poorly captured, so only a minor fraction of alloreactive clones could be mapped to unstimulated subsets.

TCRbeta CDR3 sequencing was performed on sorted unstimulated T cells and on proliferating T cells recovered from mixed lymphocyte reactions. Fresh whole blood from about 11 HLA-typed healthy donors was used as the source from which PBMCs were isolated. The receptor was isolated from a human donor in good health. The rearranged segments are TRBV2 and TRBJ1-1; the D gene is perhaps TRBD1, from 5 matching bases. Sequences were obtained from CD8+ T cells sorted from blood. CDR3 reads: CASSEYRTNTEAFF. The DNA reads TGTGCCAGCAGTGAATACAGGACGAACACTGAAGCTTTCTTT. Reference TRBV2 and TRBJ1-1 proteins supply the regions before and after the CDR3; the full variable domain is: EPEVTQTPSHQVTQMGQEVILRCVPISNHLYFYWYRQILGQKVEFLVSFYNNEISEKSEIFDDQFSVERPDGSNFTLKIRSTKLEDSAMYFCASSEYRTNTEAFFGQGTRLTVV.